These 30 T cell receptor beta chains originate from one sample sequenced in a study of OX40 agonist ivuxolimab in advanced cancers. Assay used: immunoSEQ multiplex PCR; TCRdb lists only in-frame clones, some missing. The table includes 75,000 to 95,000 clones, about 85% detected once. This material consisted of CD4+ or CD8+ T cells sorted from blood, taken in a trial of the OX40 agonist ivuxolimab. The source is an adult with an advanced solid tumor such as melanoma, head and neck, liver or kidney cancer.

This chain links TRBV6-6 with TRBJ2-3; TRBD2 aligns across 8 bases. CDR1 and CDR2 (germline): MNHNY, SVGAGI (reference sequence). The trim removed 6 bases at V and 4 bases at J, leaving 3 bases unmatched. CDR3 length: 13 amino acids. For the CDR3, the DNA is TGTGCCAGCAGACCGGGGGGGTCAGATACGCAGTATTTT. As protein: CASRPGGSDTQYF.

The chain recombines TRBV14 with TRBJ1-2; D is unresolved. The germline V and J ends were trimmed by 4 bases and 1 base, with 22 bases remaining between them. The V gene's germline CDR1 is SGHDN and CDR2 FVKESK. This CDR3 is 18 amino acids long. The CDR3 DNA reads TGTGCCAGCAGCCCACTACTCGGCGGCCCCGGATTTAACTATGGCTACACCTTC. This gives the protein CASSPLLGGPGFNYGYTF. The complete variable domain, with remaining parts taken from reference TRBV14 and TRBJ1-2, reads EAGVTQFPSHSVIEKGQTVTLRCDPISGHDNLYWYRRVMGKEIKFLLHFVKESKQDESGMPNNRFLAERTGGTYSTLKVQPAELEDSGVYFCASSPLLGGPGFNYGYTFGSGTRLTVV.

The chain has TRBV27 and TRBJ1-3; 7 bases match TRBD1. Germline V gene sequence: CDR1 MNHEY, CDR2 SMNVEV (reference sequence). The CDR3 runs to 16 residues. V gave up 5 bases and J gave up 0 bases; unmatched junction bases: 7. This CDR3 is CASSPDRLSSGNTIYF. The CDR3 DNA is TGTGCCAGCAGTCCGGACAGGCTTAGCTCTGGAAACACCATATATTTT.

This chain joins TRBV6-1 and TRBJ2-5; the D is unclear. V was clipped by 6 bases and J by 1 base, with 3 bases between them. The CDR3 extends over 11 amino acids. CDR1 is MNHNS and CDR2 is SASEGT in the germline V gene. The CDR3 bases are TGTGCCAGCAGCCGCCAAGAGACCCAGTACTTC. Encoded protein: CASSRQETQYF.

The V and J genes are TRBV7-2 and TRBJ1-3, with 10 bases aligning to TRBD1. V gave up 1 base and J gave up 8 bases; unmatched junction bases: 5. In germline, CDR1 is SGHTA, CDR2 FQGNSA. This CDR3 comprises 15 residues. The CDR3 DNA reads as TGTGCCAGCAGCTTAGATGGGACAGGGGCGGACACCATATATTTT. This encodes CASSLDGTGADTIYF.

The V call is TRBV28, the J call TRBJ1-1; TRBD1 might be the D (5 bases). CDR3 length: 13 residues. From germline, CDR1 is MDHEN and CDR2 SYDVKM. V shed 7 bases and J shed 2 bases, with 11 bases lying between them. The CDR3 DNA sequence: TGTGCCAGCACCCAAGGGGTCAACACTGAAGCTTTCTTT. Encoded protein: CASTQGVNTEAFF.

The V call is TRBV27, the J call TRBJ1-2; D may be TRBD1 (6 bases). In germline, CDR1 is MNHEY, CDR2 SMNVEV (reference sequence). The CDR3 consists of 18 residues. Trimming stripped 7 bases from V and 0 bases from J, with 24 bases between. CDR3 sequence reads: CASTRQGQLNSPNYGYTF. The CDR3 nucleotides read TGTGCCAGCACAAGGCAAGGACAGCTTAATTCTCCTAACTATGGCTACACCTTC.

This clone appeared once. J is TRBJ2-7 and V is TRBV27; D gene uncertain. Germline assignment: CDR1 MNHEY and CDR2 SMNVEV (reference sequence). The germline V and J ends were trimmed by 10 bases and 2 bases, with 18 bases remaining between them. This CDR3 spans 14 amino acids. CDR3 loop: CATQDSYLTYEQYF. CDR3 DNA sequence: TGTGCCACCCAAGACTCCTACCTTACCTACGAGCAGTACTTC.

The count of this clone is one. The V gene is TRBV29-1, the J gene TRBJ1-1; D is unclear. The CDR3 runs 14 residues. V lost 7 bases, J lost 1 base, and 16 bases lay in between. Germline values: CDR1 SQVTM, CDR2 ANQGSEA. CDR3 region: CSALGWGGNTEAFF. As DNA, the CDR3 is TGCAGCGCTCTGGGGTGGGGAGGGAACACTGAAGCTTTCTTT.

V gene TRBV2 combines with J gene TRBJ1-5, with D perhaps matching TRBD1 (6 bases). Trimming cost V 7 bases and J 5 bases, with 12 bases left between them. The CDR3 is made up of 13 amino acids. Germline CDR1 SNHLY, CDR2 FYNNEI. CDR3 coding DNA: TGTGCCAGCAACCGGGACACGGATCAGCCCCAGCATTTT. Translating gives CASNRDTDQPQHF.

This clone was counted a few times. The chain uses TRBV10-3 and TRBJ1-1; D may be TRBD1 (5 bases). V was shortened by 4 bases and J by 1 base, with 10 bases between the two germline ends. Germline values: CDR1 ENHRY, CDR2 SYGVKD. The CDR3 sequence is 14 residues long. CDR3 loop: CAISGRQPNTEAFF. The CDR3 bases are TGTGCCATCAGTGGGCGACAGCCGAACACTGAAGCTTTCTTT.

The CDR3 DNA sequence: TGTGCCAGCAGCTCGATCCGGGACAGGACCTTACTGAACTATGGCTACACCTTC. Translated, it gives CASSSIRDRTLLNYGYTF. V is TRBV11-2 and J is TRBJ1-2, with 8 bases matching TRBD1. V shed 4 bases, J shed 2 bases, and the junction held 15 bases outside the gene matches. The CDR3 loop spans 18 amino acids. Germline V lookup: CDR1 SGHAT, CDR2 FQNNGV.

This sequence joins TRBV19 and TRBJ2-3, with 14 bases matching TRBD2. This CDR3 contains 15 residues. Trimming cost V 6 bases and J 4 bases; bases outside gene matches: 3. The germline V gene encodes CDR1 LNHDA and CDR2 SQIVND (reference sequence). CDR3 loop: CASSRLAGGPDTQYF. In nucleotides, the CDR3 is TGTGCCAGTAGCAGACTAGCGGGAGGGCCAGATACGCAGTATTTT.

In nucleotides, the CDR3 is TGTGCCAGCAGCGTAGAGTCTCAGAACACCGGGGAGCTGTTTTTT. Its protein product is CASSVESQNTGELFF. The rearrangement uses TRBV9 and TRBJ2-2; D is unresolved. Germline CDR1 SGDLS, CDR2 YYNGEE. The CDR3 sequence is 15 residues long. Trimming left V 0 bases short and J 1 base short, with 7 bases between.

This sequence joins TRBV6-5 and TRBJ1-2; D remains ambiguous. CDR3 size: 15 residues. Trimming shortened V by 2 bases and J by 4 bases, and 14 bases separated the two germline ends. Germline values: CDR1 MNHEY, CDR2 SVGAGI. The CDR3 DNA reads as TGTGCCAGCAGTTACAGTGGGTTTGCCGGCTATGGCTACACCTTC. This translates into CASSYSGFAGYGYTF.

The chain combines TRBV5-1 with TRBJ2-7, with 7 bases lining up with TRBD1. Trimming cost V 3 bases and J 6 bases; bases outside gene matches: 3. CDR3 length: 12 residues. Germline V lookup: CDR1 SGHRS, CDR2 YFSETQ. The CDR3 nucleotides are TGCGCCAGCAGCTGGGACAGCGGCGAGCAGTACTTC. This encodes CASSWDSGEQYF.

The V and J genes are TRBV7-9 and TRBJ2-7, with a weak D call TRBD1 (5 bases). Germline V gene lookup returns CDR1 SEHNR and CDR2 FQNEAQ (reference sequence). V lost 5 bases and J lost 7, with 21 bases in between. The CDR3 is 15 amino acids. As DNA, the CDR3 is TGTGCCAGCAGCCAATATTTAATAGGGGCCGAGGAGCAGTACTTC. Translation gives CASSQYLIGAEEQYF.

The rearrangement joins TRBV27 to TRBJ2-1, with D possibly TRBD2 on 7 matching bases. Germline V CDR1 and CDR2: MNHEY, SMNVEV (reference sequence). V was trimmed by 1 base and J by 8 bases, leaving 15 bases between them. The CDR3 spans 15 residues. The chain's CDR3 is CASSLYSGGGDEQFF. CDR3 nucleotides: TGTGCCAGCAGTTTATATAGCGGAGGGGGGGATGAGCAGTTCTTC.

In this sample, this clone turned up a few times. The V and J genes are TRBV6-5 and TRBJ2-5; 11 bases line up with TRBD2. V was clipped by 6 bases and J by 6 bases; unmatched bases: 9. The CDR3 length is 15 residues. CDR1 MNHEY and CDR2 SVGAGI come from the germline V gene. The CDR3 DNA is TGTGCCAGCAGCCCCCTAGCGGGGGGTGGGAAGACCCAGTACTTC. This translates into CASSPLAGGGKTQYF.

The table lists this clone with a few counts. The chain has TRBV7-2 and TRBJ2-3; D is ambiguous. CDR3 length equals 13 residues. Germline V gene data show CDR1 as SGHTA and CDR2 as FQGNSA. V gave up 6 bases and J gave up 3 bases, with 10 bases separating them. In DNA form, the CDR3 reads TGTGCCAGCAGACTGCAAGGGACAGATACGCAGTATTTT. Amino acid sequence: CASRLQGTDTQYF.

This clone was recorded only once. The chain is built from TRBV7-8 and TRBJ2-7; 7 bases are shared with TRBD2. Trimming took 4 bases from V and 2 from J; bases not matched to a gene: 2. The CDR3 is 13 residues long. Germline V gives CDR1 SGHVS, CDR2 FQNEAQ. The CDR3: CASSSRGAYEQYF. DNA of the CDR3: TGTGCCAGCAGCTCCCGGGGGGCCTACGAGCAGTACTTC.

The chain combines TRBV6-4 with TRBJ2-3, with 8 bases lining up with TRBD2. Losses at the gene ends were 0 bases for V and 14 bases for J; bases not matched to a gene: 4. Germline-derived CDR1 and CDR2 are MRHNA and SNTAGT. This CDR3 comprises 12 residues. CDR3 nucleotide sequence: TGTGCCAGCAGTGACTCTAGCGGGGTGCCGTATTTT. It yields the protein CASSDSSGVPYF.

This clone was detected a few times. This chain connects TRBV6-5 to TRBJ2-7; 8 bases align to TRBD1. Germline V lookup: CDR1 MNHEY, CDR2 SVGAGI. V shed 6 bases, J shed 0 bases, and the junction held 4 bases outside the gene matches. This CDR3 spans 14 amino acids. CDR3 sequence: CASRGQVSSYEQYF. The CDR3 DNA sequence: TGTGCCAGCAGGGGACAGGTTAGCTCCTACGAGCAGTACTTC.

This clone occurred once. This chain connects TRBV10-3 to TRBJ2-7, with D perhaps assigned TRBD1 or TRBD2 (5 bases each). CDR3 length equals 14 residues. V dropped 6 bases and J dropped 6 bases, with 18 bases sitting between them. Germline V gene sequence: CDR1 ENHRY, CDR2 SYGVKD. DNA for the CDR3: TGTGCCATCAGGGGTCCCGGGACGGTAGGCGAGCAGTACTTC. This encodes CAIRGPGTVGEQYF.

The chain joins TRBV19 to TRBJ2-5, with 8 bases that match TRBD1. Germline assignment: CDR1 LNHDA and CDR2 SQIVND (reference sequence). This CDR3 spans 15 amino acids. Trimming took 6 bases from V and 5 from J; bases not matched to a gene: 11. The CDR3 region is CASRPPGTGEETQYF. Written as DNA, the CDR3 is TGTGCCAGTAGGCCCCCCGGGACAGGAGAGGAGACCCAGTACTTC.

V and J are TRBV7-9 and TRBJ2-1; D is undetermined. The CDR3 runs to 11 residues. Germline assignment: CDR1 SEHNR and CDR2 FQNEAQ (reference sequence). V was shortened by 5 bases and J by 13 bases, with 12 bases between the two germline ends. The CDR3 region has the DNA TGTGCCAGCAGCCAGGAACTGAGACAGTTCTTC. Protein sequence: CASSQELRQFF.

The CDR3 DNA follows: TGCGCCAGCAGCTTGGGTTCCGCGGGAGGGTACTCCTACGAGCAGTACTTC. Translating it yields CASSLGSAGGYSYEQYF. The V and J genes are TRBV5-1 and TRBJ2-7, with TRBD2 matching over 9 bases. Trimming cost V 0 bases and J 0 bases; bases outside gene matches: 7. Germline CDR1 SGHRS, CDR2 YFSETQ. CDR3 length: 17 amino acids. Using reference TRBV5-1 and TRBJ2-7 for the parts outside the CDR3, the full variable domain is KAGVTQTPRYLIKTRGQQVTLSCSPISGHRSVSWYQQTPGQGLQFLFEYFSETQRNKGNFPGRFSGRQFSNSRSEMNVSTLELGDSALYLCASSLGSAGGYSYEQYFGPGTRLTVT.

This rearrangement joins TRBV7-2 to TRBJ2-5; D might be TRBD1 (6 bases). Trimming took 5 bases from V and 5 from J, leaving 12 bases between them. Germline V gene data show CDR1 as SGHTA and CDR2 as FQGNSA. The CDR3 covers 13 residues. CDR3 DNA: TGTGCCAGCAGCCCAGGGGTGAGGGAGACCCAGTACTTC. Amino acids: CASSPGVRETQYF. The variable domain in full, completed from reference TRBV7-2 and TRBJ2-5, reads GAGVSQSPSNKVTEKGKDVELRCDPISGHTALYWYRQSLGQGLEFLIYFQGNSAPDKSGLPSDRFSAERTGGSVSTLTIQRTQQEDSAVYLCASSPGVRETQYFGPGTRLLVL.

V and J are TRBV28 and TRBJ1-2, with TRBD1 identical over 8 bases. This CDR3 comprises 19 residues. Germline V gene data show CDR1 as MDHEN and CDR2 as SYDVKM. V was clipped by 4 bases and J by 0 bases; unmatched bases: 16. The DNA of the CDR3 is TGTGCCAGCAGTTCCTTCGCCGGGACAGGCACACGAGCTAACTATGGCTACACCTTC. This codes for CASSSFAGTGTRANYGYTF.

The rearrangement joins TRBV29-1 to TRBJ2-7, with TRBD2 matching 13 bases. CDR3 size: 14 residues. Germline V gene sequence: CDR1 SQVTM, CDR2 ANQGSEA. The V gene end was trimmed by 4 bases and the J gene end by 7 bases; junction bases not matched to a gene: 7. CDR3 amino acids: CSVGSGTSGIEQYF. Here the CDR3 DNA reads TGCAGCGTTGGATCCGGGACTAGCGGGATAGAGCAGTACTTC.